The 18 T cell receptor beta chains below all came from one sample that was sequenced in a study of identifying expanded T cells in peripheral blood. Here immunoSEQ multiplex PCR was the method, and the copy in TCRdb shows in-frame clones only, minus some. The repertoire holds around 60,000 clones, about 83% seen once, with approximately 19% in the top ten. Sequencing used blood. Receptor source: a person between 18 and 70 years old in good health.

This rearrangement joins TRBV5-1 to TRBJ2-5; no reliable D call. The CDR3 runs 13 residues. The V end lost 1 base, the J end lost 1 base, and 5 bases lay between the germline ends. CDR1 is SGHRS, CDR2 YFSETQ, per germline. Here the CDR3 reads CASSLNSQETQYF. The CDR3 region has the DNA TGCGCCAGCAGCTTGAACTCCCAAGAGACCCAGTACTTC.

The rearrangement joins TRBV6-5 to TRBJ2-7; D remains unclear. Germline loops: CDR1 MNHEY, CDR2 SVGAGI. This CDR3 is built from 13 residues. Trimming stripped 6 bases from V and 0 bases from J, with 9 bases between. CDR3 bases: TGTGCCAGCAGCCTCGAGTTCTCCTACGAGCAGTACTTC. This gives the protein CASSLEFSYEQYF.

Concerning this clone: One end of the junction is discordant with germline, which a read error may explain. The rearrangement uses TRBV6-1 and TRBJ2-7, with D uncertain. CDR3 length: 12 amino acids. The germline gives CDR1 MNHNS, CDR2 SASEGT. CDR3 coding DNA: TGTGCCATCAGTGGCGGAGACTACGAGCAGTACTTC. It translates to CAISGGDYEQYF.

CDR3 residues: CASSEGGLGGLSGGYTF. The CDR3 nucleotides read TGTGCCAGCAGTGAAGGGGGCCTGGGGGGACTCTCGGGCGGCTACACCTTC. The chain links TRBV25-1 to TRBJ1-2; D is perhaps TRBD1 (6 bases). This CDR3 is built from 17 residues. CDR1 MGHDK and CDR2 SYGVNS come from the germline V gene. The ends were cut back, 2 bases at V and 8 bases at J, with 24 bases in the middle.

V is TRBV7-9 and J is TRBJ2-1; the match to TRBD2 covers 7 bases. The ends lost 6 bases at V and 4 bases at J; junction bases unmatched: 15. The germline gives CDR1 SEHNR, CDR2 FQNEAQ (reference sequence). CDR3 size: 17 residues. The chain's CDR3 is CASRNRRAGTTYNEQFF. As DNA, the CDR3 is TGTGCCAGCAGAAACCGACGGGCCGGGACTACATACAATGAGCAGTTCTTC.

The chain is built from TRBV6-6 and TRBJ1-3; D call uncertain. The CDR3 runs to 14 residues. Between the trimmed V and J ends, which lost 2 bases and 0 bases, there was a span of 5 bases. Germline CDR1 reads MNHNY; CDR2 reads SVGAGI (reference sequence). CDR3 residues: CASSYGPSGNTIYF. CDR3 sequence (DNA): TGTGCCAGCAGTTACGGGCCCTCTGGAAACACCATATATTTT.

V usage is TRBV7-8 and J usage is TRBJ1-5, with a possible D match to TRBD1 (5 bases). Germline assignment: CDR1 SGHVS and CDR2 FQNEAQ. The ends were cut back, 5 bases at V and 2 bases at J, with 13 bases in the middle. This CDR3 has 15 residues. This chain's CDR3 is CASSRGTGGNQPQHF. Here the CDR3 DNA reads TGTGCCAGCAGCCGAGGGACGGGGGGCAATCAGCCCCAGCATTTT.

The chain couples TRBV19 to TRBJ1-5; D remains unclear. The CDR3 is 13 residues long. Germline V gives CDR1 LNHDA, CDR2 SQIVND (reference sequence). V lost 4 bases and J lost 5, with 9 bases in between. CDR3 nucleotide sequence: TGTGCCAGTAGTACTAGGGTGTATCAGCCCCAGCATTTT. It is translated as CASSTRVYQPQHF.

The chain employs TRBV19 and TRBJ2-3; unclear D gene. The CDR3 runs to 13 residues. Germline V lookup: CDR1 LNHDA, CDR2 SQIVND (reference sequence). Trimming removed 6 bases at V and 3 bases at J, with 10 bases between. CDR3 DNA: TGTGCCAGTAGATCGCACGTTACAGATACGCAGTATTTT. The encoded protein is CASRSHVTDTQYF.

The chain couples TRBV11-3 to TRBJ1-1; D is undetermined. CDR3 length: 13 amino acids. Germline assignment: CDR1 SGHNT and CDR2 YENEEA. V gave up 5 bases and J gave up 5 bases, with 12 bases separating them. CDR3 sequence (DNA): TGTGCCAGCAGCCAACCGAGAGGGACTGAAGCTTTCTTT. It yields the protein CASSQPRGTEAFF.

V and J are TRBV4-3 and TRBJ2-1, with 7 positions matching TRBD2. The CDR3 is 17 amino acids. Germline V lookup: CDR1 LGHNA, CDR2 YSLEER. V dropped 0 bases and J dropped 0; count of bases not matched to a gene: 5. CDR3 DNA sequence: TGCGCCAGCAGCCAAGAATGGGGGAGGGCCTCCTACAATGAGCAGTTCTTC. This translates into CASSQEWGRASYNEQFF.

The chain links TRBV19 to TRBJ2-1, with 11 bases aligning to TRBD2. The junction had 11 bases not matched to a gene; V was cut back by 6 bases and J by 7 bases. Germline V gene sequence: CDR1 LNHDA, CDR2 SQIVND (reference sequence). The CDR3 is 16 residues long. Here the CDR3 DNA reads TGTGCCAGTAGGCCCATAGCGGGAGGGCCTATGAATGAGCAGTTCTTC. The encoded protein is CASRPIAGGPMNEQFF.

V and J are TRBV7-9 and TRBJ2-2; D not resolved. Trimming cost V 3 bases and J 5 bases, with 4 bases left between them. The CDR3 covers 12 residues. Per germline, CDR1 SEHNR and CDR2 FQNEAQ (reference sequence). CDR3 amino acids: CASSLRTGELFF. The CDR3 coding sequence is TGTGCCAGCAGCTTGAGAACCGGGGAGCTGTTTTTT.

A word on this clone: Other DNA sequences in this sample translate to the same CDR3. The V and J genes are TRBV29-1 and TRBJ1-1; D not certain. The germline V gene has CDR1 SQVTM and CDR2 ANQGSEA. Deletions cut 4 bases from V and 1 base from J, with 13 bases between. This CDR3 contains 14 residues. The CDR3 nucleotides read TGCAGCGTTGGTCAAAAAGGGCAGAACACTGAAGCTTTCTTT. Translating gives CSVGQKGQNTEAFF.

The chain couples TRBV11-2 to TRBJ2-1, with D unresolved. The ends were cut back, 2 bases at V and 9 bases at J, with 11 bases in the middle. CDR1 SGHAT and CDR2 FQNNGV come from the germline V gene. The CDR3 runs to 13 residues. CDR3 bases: TGTGCCAGCAGCTTAAATTGGCGCCGTGAGCAGTTCTTC. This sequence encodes CASSLNWRREQFF.

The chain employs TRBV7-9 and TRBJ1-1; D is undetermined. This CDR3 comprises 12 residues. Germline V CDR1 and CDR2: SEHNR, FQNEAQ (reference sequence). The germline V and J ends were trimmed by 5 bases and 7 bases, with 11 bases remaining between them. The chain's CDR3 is CASSDRPFEAFF. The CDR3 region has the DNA TGTGCCAGCAGCGATCGGCCATTTGAAGCTTTCTTT.

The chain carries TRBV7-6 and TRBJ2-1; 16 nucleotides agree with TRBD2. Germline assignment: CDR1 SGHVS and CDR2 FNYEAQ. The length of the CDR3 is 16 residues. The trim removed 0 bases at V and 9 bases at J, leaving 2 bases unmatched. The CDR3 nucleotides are TGTGCCAGCAGCTTAGCTGGGACTAGCGGGAGGGGTGAGCAGTTCTTC. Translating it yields CASSLAGTSGRGEQFF.

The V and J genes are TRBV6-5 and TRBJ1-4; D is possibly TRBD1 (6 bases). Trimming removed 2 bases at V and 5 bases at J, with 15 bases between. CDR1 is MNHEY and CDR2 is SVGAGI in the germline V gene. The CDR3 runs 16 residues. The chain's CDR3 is CASSYAPGEVNEKLFF. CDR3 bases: TGTGCCAGCAGTTACGCTCCAGGGGAAGTAAATGAAAAACTGTTTTTT.